One sample yielded the 22 T cell receptor beta chains listed below, sequenced in a study of blood T cell repertoires in COVID-19. TCRdb's copy holds only in-frame clones and misses some; the assay was immunoSEQ multiplex PCR. The sample records some 130,000 clones, about four fifths being singletons. Specimen: peripheral blood. The receptors originated from an elderly man with acute or convalescent COVID-19.

J is TRBJ2-2 and V is TRBV27, with 12 bases lining up with TRBD2. From germline, CDR1 is MNHEY and CDR2 SMNVEV (reference sequence). The CDR3 length is 16 residues. The V and J ends lost 5 bases and 5 bases, in that order; junction bases with no gene match: 6. The CDR3 nucleotides are TGTGCCAGCAGTAAATGGACTAGCGGGGCAACCGGGGAGCTGTTTTTT. Translation: CASSKWTSGATGELFF.

The genes are TRBV19 and TRBJ1-1; the match to TRBD1 covers 9 bases. Germline V lookup: CDR1 LNHDA, CDR2 SQIVND (reference sequence). The CDR3 consists of 15 residues. J lost 0 bases, V lost 5 bases, and 4 bases had no gene match. The CDR3 DNA reads TGTGCCAGTAGTCCCGGGACAGGGTTGAACACTGAAGCTTTCTTT. It specifies CASSPGTGLNTEAFF.

The rearrangement links TRBV30 to TRBJ1-1; D gene unclear. V gave up 3 bases and J gave up 1 base, with 9 bases separating them. The CDR3 is 13 residues long. CDR1 is GTSNPN, CDR2 SVGIG, per germline (reference sequence). The CDR3, as DNA: TGTGCCTGGAGGTTAGACAAGAACACTGAAGCTTTCTTT. This translates into CAWRLDKNTEAFF.

This clone was found once. The chain combines TRBV27 with TRBJ1-5; the match to TRBD1 covers 7 bases. The junction had 4 bases not matched to a gene; V was cut back by 2 bases and J by 6 bases. There are 14 residues in the CDR3. Germline V gives CDR1 MNHEY, CDR2 SMNVEV (reference sequence). The CDR3 is CASSLQGEGQPQHF. Here the CDR3 DNA reads TGTGCCAGCAGTTTACAGGGGGAAGGTCAGCCCCAGCATTTT.

At least ten counts were recorded for this clone. The V gene is TRBV27, the J gene TRBJ1-1, with a weak D call TRBD1 (6 bases). With 6 bases removed from V and 1 base from J, the gap between germline ends came to 15 bases. The CDR3 sequence is 15 residues long. Germline CDR1 is MNHEY and CDR2 is SMNVEV (reference sequence). CDR3 nucleotide sequence: TGTGCCAGCAGACAGGCACTGACAGGGAACACTGAAGCTTTCTTT. Translation: CASRQALTGNTEAFF.

In its sample, this clone was seen once. The chain uses TRBV5-4 and TRBJ2-3, with 12 bases that match TRBD2. The J segment lost 4 bases and the V segment lost 4 bases, leaving 16 bases of the junction unmatched. This CDR3 has 19 residues. Germline lookup yields CDR1 SGHNT and CDR2 YYREEE (reference sequence). CDR3 nucleotide sequence: TGTGCCAGCAGCCCGAGGGGGCTAGCGGGGGGGCTCGGGCCAGATACGCAGTATTTT. Protein product: CASSPRGLAGGLGPDTQYF. Using reference TRBV5-4 and TRBJ2-3 for the parts outside the CDR3, the full variable domain is ETGVTQSPTHLIKTRGQQVTLRCSSQSGHNTVSWYQQALGQGPQFIFQYYREEENGRGNFPPRFSGLQFPNYSSELNVNALELDDSALYLCASSPRGLAGGLGPDTQYFGPGTRLTVL.

The gene calls are TRBV7-8 and TRBJ2-7; unclear D gene. CDR3 length equals 14 residues. The germline V gene encodes CDR1 SGHVS and CDR2 FQNEAQ. V gave up 2 bases and J gave up 5 bases, with 13 bases separating them. The CDR3: CASSLQQTSHEQYF. The CDR3 DNA reads TGTGCCAGCAGCTTACAACAGACATCCCACGAGCAGTACTTC.

This clone has just one count. The chain carries TRBV7-2 and TRBJ1-5; no firm D call. The CDR3 has 14 residues. Trimming removed 0 bases from V and 2 bases from J, with 5 bases in between. Per germline, CDR1 SGHTA and CDR2 FQGNSA. The CDR3 DNA follows: TGTGCCAGCAGCTTAGCGGCAGGCAATCAGCCCCAGCATTTT. Translating gives CASSLAAGNQPQHF.

The V call is TRBV19, the J call TRBJ1-5, with 9 nucleotides matching TRBD1. Germline-derived CDR1 and CDR2 are LNHDA and SQIVND (reference sequence). The CDR3 loop spans 16 amino acids. Trimming cost V 4 bases and J 1 base; bases outside gene matches: 5. The CDR3 reads CASSNTGGRSNQPQHF. As DNA, the CDR3 is TGTGCCAGTAGTAACACAGGGGGCAGGAGCAATCAGCCCCAGCATTTT.

The V call is TRBV6-5, the J call TRBJ1-1; 8 bases match TRBD1. This CDR3 spans 15 amino acids. J was trimmed by 1 base and V by 4 bases; bases with no gene match: 5. CDR1 MNHEY and CDR2 SVGAGI come from the germline V gene. Written as DNA, the CDR3 is TGTGCCAGCAGTTTAACCGGGACAGGGAACACTGAAGCTTTCTTT. The encoded protein is CASSLTGTGNTEAFF.

The CDR3 DNA is TGTGCCAGCTCCCCGGGCAGGGGTAATAACTATGGCTACACCTTC. It specifies CASSPGRGNNYGYTF. The gene calls are TRBV18 and TRBJ1-2, with D maybe TRBD1 (6 bases). The germline gives CDR1 KGHSH, CDR2 LQKENI. V was clipped by 6 bases and J by 1 base, with 15 bases between them. The CDR3 spans 15 residues.

The gene calls are TRBV5-1 and TRBJ2-7; TRBD1 agrees at 8 bases. The junction had 11 bases not matched to a gene; V was cut back by 4 bases and J by 2 bases. The CDR3 runs 16 residues. CDR1 and CDR2 (germline): SGHRS, YFSETQ. The CDR3 coding sequence is TGCGCCAGCAGCGTATCCGGGACAGGATATCCCTACGAGCAGTACTTC. This translates into CASSVSGTGYPYEQYF.

This chain links TRBV7-6 with TRBJ2-5; tentative D call: TRBD1 (6 bases). The CDR3 extends over 16 amino acids. V shed 0 bases and J shed 5 bases, with 16 bases lying between them. Germline-derived CDR1 and CDR2 are SGHVS and FNYEAQ. This chain's CDR3 is CASSLAPWNRAETQYF. The DNA for the CDR3 is TGTGCCAGCAGCTTAGCGCCTTGGAACAGGGCTGAGACCCAGTACTTC.

The chain is built from TRBV20-1 and TRBJ2-3, with TRBD2 identical over 8 bases. With V trimmed by 3 bases and J by 6 bases, 8 bases remained unmatched. The germline V gene encodes CDR1 DFQATT and CDR2 SNEGSKA (reference sequence). The CDR3 loop spans 14 amino acids. Written as DNA, the CDR3 is TGCAGTGCTAGTTACCGGGGGGGCGATGATACGCAGTATTTT. It translates to CSASYRGGDDTQYF.

This clone was seen only once. The rearrangement joins TRBV5-4 to TRBJ1-2; 7 bases match TRBD1. This CDR3 is 14 amino acids long. CDR1 and CDR2 (germline): SGHNT, YYREEE (reference sequence). The V and J ends lost 9 bases and 2 bases, in that order; junction bases with no gene match: 10. CDR3 in amino acids: CATKQGKGNYGYTF. CDR3 nucleotide sequence: TGTGCCACCAAACAGGGGAAAGGGAACTATGGCTACACCTTC.

J is TRBJ1-2 and V is TRBV5-4; no definite D call. CDR3 length: 14 residues. Looked up from germline, CDR1 is SGHNT and CDR2 is YYREEE (reference sequence). The V gene lost 0 bases and the J gene lost 7 bases, with 13 bases spanning the gap. CDR3 sequence: CASSLEDGLRGYTF. CDR3 coding DNA: TGTGCCAGCAGCTTGGAAGACGGACTGCGTGGCTACACCTTC.

Regarding this clone: The same CDR3 arises from other DNA sequences in this sample as well. The V gene is TRBV19, the J gene TRBJ1-2; D uncertain. Germline V gene lookup returns CDR1 LNHDA and CDR2 SQIVND (reference sequence). The CDR3 spans 13 residues. Trimming took off 6 bases at V and 1 base at J, with 9 bases between the two ends. The CDR3 bases are TGTGCCAGTAGAGGGAGTTATAACTATGGCTACACCTTC. Its protein is CASRGSYNYGYTF.

V and J are TRBV7-8 and TRBJ1-6, with 7 bases identical to TRBD1. V trimming: 1 base; J trimming: 9 bases; junction bases outside the gene matches: 6. There are 15 residues in the CDR3. The V gene's germline CDR1 is SGHVS and CDR2 FQNEAQ. In DNA, the CDR3 is TGTGCCAGCAGCTTAGGGGCAGGGGGAAGTTCACCCCTCCACTTT. Amino acid sequence: CASSLGAGGSSPLHF.

This sequence joins TRBV12-3 or TRBV12-4 and TRBJ2-4; D possibly corresponds to TRBD1 (6 bases). The CDR3 is 13 amino acids. V dropped 6 bases and J dropped 15 bases, with 21 bases sitting between them. The CDR3, as DNA: TGTGCCAGCAGAAAGGATCAACAGGGTCGGCGGTACTTC. Encoded protein: CASRKDQQGRRYF.

V and J are TRBV27 and TRBJ1-6; 7 nucleotides match TRBD1. The CDR3 is 16 amino acids. The trim removed 3 bases at V and 7 bases at J, leaving 9 bases unmatched. Looked up from germline, CDR1 is MNHEY and CDR2 is SMNVEV (reference sequence). For the CDR3, the DNA is TGTGCCAGCAGTTTGACCCCGTCAGGGGGAAATTCACCCCTCCACTTT. It is translated as CASSLTPSGGNSPLHF.

This clone occurred once. Other DNA sequences in this specimen translate into the identical CDR3. J is TRBJ1-2 and V is TRBV6-1, with D unclear. CDR3 length: 14 amino acids. With 1 base removed from V and 1 base from J, the gap between germline ends came to 7 bases. Per germline, CDR1 MNHNS and CDR2 SASEGT. The CDR3 DNA sequence: TGTGCCAGCAGTGAAGGCGGACTTAACTATGGCTACACCTTC. Its translation is CASSEGGLNYGYTF.

The chain joins TRBV6-5 to TRBJ1-4; no clear D. CDR3 length: 14 residues. Trimming left V 6 bases short and J 0 bases short, with 8 bases between. CDR1 is MNHEY, CDR2 SVGAGI, per germline. As DNA, the CDR3 is TGTGCCAGCAGCCGAGTGGCAACTAATGAAAAACTGTTTTTT. This translates into CASSRVATNEKLFF.